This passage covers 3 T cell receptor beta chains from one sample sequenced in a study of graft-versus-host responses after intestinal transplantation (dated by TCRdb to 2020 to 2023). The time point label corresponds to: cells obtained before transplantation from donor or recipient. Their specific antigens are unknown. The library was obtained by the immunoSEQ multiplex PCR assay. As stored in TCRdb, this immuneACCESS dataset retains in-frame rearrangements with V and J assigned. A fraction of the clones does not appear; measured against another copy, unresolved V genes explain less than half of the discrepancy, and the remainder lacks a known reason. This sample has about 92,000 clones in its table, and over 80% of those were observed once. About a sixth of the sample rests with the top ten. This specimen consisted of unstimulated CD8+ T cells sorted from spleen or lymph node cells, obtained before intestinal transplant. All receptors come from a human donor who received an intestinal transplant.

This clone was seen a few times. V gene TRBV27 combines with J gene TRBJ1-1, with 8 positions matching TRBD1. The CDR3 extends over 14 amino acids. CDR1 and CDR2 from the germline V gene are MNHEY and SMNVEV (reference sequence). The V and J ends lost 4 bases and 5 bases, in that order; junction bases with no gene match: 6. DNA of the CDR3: TGTGCCAGCAGTTCCACCGGGACAGGTACTGAAGCTTTCTTT. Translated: CASSSTGTGTEAFF.

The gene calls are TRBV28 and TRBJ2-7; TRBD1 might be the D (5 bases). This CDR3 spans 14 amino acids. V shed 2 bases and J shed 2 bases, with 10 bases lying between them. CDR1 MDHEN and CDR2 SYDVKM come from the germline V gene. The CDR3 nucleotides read TGTGCCAGCAGTTTACCCCAGGGCCCCTACGAGCAGTACTTC. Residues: CASSLPQGPYEQYF.

The CDR3 DNA follows: TGTGCCAGTAATAGAGGGACAGCGTATGGCTACACCTTC. This gives the protein CASNRGTAYGYTF. The J gene is TRBJ1-2, the V gene TRBV19; TRBD1 agrees at 7 bases. The CDR3 runs to 13 residues. Germline V gene lookup returns CDR1 LNHDA and CDR2 SQIVND (reference sequence). The V gene end was trimmed by 7 bases and the J gene end by 5 bases; junction bases not matched to a gene: 7.